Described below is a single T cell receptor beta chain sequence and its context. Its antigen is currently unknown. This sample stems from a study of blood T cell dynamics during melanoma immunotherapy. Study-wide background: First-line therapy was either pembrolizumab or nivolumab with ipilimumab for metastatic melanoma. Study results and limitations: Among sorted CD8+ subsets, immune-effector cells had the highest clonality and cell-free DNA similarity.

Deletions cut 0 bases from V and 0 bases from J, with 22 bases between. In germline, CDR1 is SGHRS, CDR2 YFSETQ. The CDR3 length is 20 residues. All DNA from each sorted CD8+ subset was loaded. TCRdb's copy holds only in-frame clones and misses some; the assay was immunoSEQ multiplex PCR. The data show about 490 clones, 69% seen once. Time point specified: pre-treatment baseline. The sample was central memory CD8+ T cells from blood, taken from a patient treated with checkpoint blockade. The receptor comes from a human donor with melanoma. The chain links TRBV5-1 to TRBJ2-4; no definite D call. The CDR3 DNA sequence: TGCGCCAGCAGCTTGGTGAGCGAGACACACAGCCAGGTAGCCAAAAACATTCAGTACTTC. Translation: CASSLVSETHSQVAKNIQYF.